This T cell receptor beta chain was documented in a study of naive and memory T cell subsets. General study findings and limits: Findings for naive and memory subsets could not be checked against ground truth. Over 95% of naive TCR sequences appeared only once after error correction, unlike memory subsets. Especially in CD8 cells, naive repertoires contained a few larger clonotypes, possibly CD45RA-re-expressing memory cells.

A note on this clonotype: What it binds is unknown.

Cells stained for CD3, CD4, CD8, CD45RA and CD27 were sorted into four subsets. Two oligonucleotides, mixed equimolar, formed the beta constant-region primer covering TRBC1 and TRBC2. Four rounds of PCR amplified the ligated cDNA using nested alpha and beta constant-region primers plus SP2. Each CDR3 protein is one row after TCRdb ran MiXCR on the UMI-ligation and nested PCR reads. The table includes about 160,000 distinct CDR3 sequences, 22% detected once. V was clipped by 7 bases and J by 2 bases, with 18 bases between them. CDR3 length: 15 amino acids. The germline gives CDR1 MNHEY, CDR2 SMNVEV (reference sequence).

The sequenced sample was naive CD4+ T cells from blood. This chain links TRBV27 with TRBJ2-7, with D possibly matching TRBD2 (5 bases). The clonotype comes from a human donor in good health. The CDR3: CASNPSETTTYEQYF. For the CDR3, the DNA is TGTGCCAGCAACCCTTCCGAGACTACCACCTACGAGCAGTACTTC.